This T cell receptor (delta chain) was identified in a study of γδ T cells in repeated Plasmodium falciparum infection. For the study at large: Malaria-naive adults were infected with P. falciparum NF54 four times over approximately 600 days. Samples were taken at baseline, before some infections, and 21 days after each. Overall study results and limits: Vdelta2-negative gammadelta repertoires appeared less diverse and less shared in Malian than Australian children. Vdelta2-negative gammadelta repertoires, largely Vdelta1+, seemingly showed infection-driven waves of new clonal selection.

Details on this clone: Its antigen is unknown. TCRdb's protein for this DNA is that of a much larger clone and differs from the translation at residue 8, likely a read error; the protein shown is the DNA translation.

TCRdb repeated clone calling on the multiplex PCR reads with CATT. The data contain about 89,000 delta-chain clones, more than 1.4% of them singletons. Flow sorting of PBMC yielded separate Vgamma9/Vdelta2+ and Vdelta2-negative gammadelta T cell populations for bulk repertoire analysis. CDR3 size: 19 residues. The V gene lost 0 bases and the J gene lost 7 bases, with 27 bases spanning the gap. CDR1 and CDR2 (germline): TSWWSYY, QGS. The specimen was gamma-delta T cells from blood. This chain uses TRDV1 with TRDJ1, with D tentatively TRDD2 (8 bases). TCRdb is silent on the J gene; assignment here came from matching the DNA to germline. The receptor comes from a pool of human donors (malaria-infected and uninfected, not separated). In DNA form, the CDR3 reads TGTGCTCTTGGGGAACTAGGGATGGCTTCCTACTGGGGATCCCGTAAACTCATCTTT. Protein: CALGELGMASYWGSRKLIF.